This T cell receptor beta chain was sequenced during a study of cytomegalovirus exposure and HLA in healthy donors. Background on the study: The study placed over 65% of its approximately 400 genotyped donors in the Caucasian-associated ancestry cluster.

The PCR employed 60 Vbeta primers together with 13 Jbeta primers. TCRdb keeps only in-frame clones here, not all; method: immunoSEQ multiplex PCR. In total, the table holds some 72,000 clones. This CDR3 spans 14 amino acids. Trimming stripped 0 bases from V and 8 bases from J, with 9 bases between. Germline V CDR1 and CDR2: SGHNT, YYREEE (reference sequence). This TCR came from a boy aged 10-17 years in good health and CMV-seronegative. The sequenced sample was PBMCs. V and J are TRBV5-4 and TRBJ1-6; D gene unclear. The CDR3 DNA reads as TGTGCCAGCAGCTTGGGAGGGAGGGATTCACCCCTCCACTTT. Its translation is CASSLGGRDSPLHF.